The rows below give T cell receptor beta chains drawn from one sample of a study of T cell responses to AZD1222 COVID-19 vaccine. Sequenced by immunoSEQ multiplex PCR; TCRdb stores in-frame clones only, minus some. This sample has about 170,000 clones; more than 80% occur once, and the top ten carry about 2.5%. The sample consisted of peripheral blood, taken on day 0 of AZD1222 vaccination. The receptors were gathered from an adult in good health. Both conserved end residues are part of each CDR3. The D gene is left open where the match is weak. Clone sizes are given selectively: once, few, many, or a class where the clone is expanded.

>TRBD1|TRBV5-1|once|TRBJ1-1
CASSLGQGATEAFF
TGCGCCAGCAGCTTGGGACAGGGGGCTACTGAAGCTTTCTTT
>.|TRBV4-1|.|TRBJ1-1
CASSHPVVIDTEAFF
TGCGCCAGCAGCCACCCGGTTGTGATAGACACTGAAGCTTTCTTT
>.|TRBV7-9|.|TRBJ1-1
CASSHSLPNTEAFF
TGTGCCAGCAGCCACTCACTTCCGAACACTGAAGCTTTCTTT
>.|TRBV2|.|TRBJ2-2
CASSPARRGPGELFF
TGTGCCAGCAGCCCCGCGCGGAGGGGCCCCGGGGAGCTGTTTTTT
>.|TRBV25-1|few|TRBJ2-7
CASRGDTYEQYF
TGTGCCAGCAGGGGCGACACCTACGAGCAGTACTTC
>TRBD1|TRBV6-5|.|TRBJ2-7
CASGRDRAYF
TGTGCCAGCGGACGGGACAGGGCTTACTTC
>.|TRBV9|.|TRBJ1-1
CASSAARVSTEAFF
TGTGCCAGCAGCGCAGCCAGGGTGAGCACTGAAGCTTTCTTT
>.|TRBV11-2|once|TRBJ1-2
CASSLAGSRANYGYTF
TGTGCCAGCAGCTTAGCCGGGTCAAGGGCTAACTATGGCTACACCTTC
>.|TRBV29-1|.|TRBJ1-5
CSVEVGDRAQHF
TGCAGCGTTGAAGTGGGGGATCGGGCCCAGCATTTT
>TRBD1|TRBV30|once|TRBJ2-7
CAWSLLGQGAYEQYF
TGTGCCTGGAGCTTGCTGGGACAGGGGGCCTACGAGCAGTACTTC
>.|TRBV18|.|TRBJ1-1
CASSPDGVKAFF
TGTGCCAGCTCACCAGACGGTGTGAAAGCTTTCTTT
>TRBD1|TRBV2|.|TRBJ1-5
CASTDRGQENQPQHF
TGTGCCAGCACCGACCGGGGACAGGAGAATCAGCCCCAGCATTTT
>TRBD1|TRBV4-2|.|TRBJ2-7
CASSLSGTASYEQYF
TGTGCCAGCAGCCTGTCCGGGACAGCCTCCTACGAGCAGTACTTC
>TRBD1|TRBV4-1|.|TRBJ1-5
CASSQDDRAAQPQHF
TGCGCCAGCAGCCAAGACGACAGGGCGGCCCAGCCCCAGCATTTT
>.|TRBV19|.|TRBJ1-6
CAVGVGSNSPLHF
TGTGCCGTAGGGGTGGGGAGCAATTCACCCCTCCACTTT
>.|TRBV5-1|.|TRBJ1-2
CASSMGGRSEGYTF
TGCGCCAGCAGCATGGGGGGTCGGTCGGAGGGCTACACCTTC